This T cell receptor (beta chain) was documented in a study of early stage breast cancer tumors. At the level of the study: Of 15 to 20 invasive breast tumors, about 12 were hormone receptor-positive, HER2-negative.

V was shortened by 2 bases and J by 6 bases, with 11 bases between the two germline ends. Germline CDR1 and CDR2: MDHEN and SYDVKM. The CDR3 extends over 14 amino acids. Details on this clone: Its antigen is still unknown.

Whole-study findings and limits: Functional markers like CD4, CD8 and FOXP3 were missed in bulk sequencing. Tumors had 2.5 to 3-fold higher T cell density and higher clonality than adjacent normal breast tissue.

TCRdb's copy holds only in-frame clones and misses some; the assay was immunoSEQ multiplex PCR. The data hold approximately 54,000 clones, with around 78% observed a single time. The chain links TRBV28 to TRBJ1-5; D not resolved. What was sequenced was blood. The TCR was taken from a person in their 40s with breast cancer. CDR3 sequence: CASSLRGFSQPQHF. CDR3 DNA: TGTGCCAGCAGTTTACGGGGATTTAGTCAGCCCCAGCATTTT.